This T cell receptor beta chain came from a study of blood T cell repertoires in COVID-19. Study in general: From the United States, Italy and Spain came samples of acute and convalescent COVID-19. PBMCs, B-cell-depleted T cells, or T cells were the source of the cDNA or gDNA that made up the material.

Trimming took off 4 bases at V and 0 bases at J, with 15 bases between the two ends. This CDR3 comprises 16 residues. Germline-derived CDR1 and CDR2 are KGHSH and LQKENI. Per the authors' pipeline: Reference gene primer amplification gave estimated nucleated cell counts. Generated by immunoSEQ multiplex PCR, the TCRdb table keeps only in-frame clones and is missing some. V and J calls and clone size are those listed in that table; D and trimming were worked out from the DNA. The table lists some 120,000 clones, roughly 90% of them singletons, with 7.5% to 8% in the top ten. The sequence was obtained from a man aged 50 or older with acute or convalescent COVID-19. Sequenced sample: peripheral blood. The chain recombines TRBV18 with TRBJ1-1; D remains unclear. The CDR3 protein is CASSRPTGTMNTEAFF. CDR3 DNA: TGTGCCAGCTCACGACCGACGGGAACCATGAACACTGAAGCTTTCTTT. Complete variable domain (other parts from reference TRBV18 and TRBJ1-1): NAGVMQNPRHLVRRRGQEARLRCSPMKGHSHVYWYRQLPEEGLKFMVYLQKENIIDESGMPKERFSAEFPKEGPSILRIQQVVRGDSAAYFCASSRPTGTMNTEAFFGQGTRLTVV.